The 30 T cell receptor beta chains reported below all come from one sample, sequenced in a study of radiotherapy plus CTLA-4 blockade in lung cancer. Only in-frame clones appear in the TCRdb table, and some are missing; sequencing was by immunoSEQ multiplex PCR. The sample lists about 47,000 clones, less than 85% occurring once. The material sequenced was peripheral blood, taken from a patient treated with radiotherapy plus ipilimumab. Receptors were obtained from a human donor with non-small cell lung cancer who had stable disease on radiotherapy plus ipilimumab.

This clone was seen a handful of times. V is TRBV6-5 and J is TRBJ1-5, with a possible D match to TRBD1 (5 bases). V lost 2 bases and J 7 bases, leaving 15 bases between the germline ends. CDR3 length equals 15 residues. CDR1 and CDR2 from the germline V gene are MNHEY and SVGAGI. The DNA of the CDR3 is TGTGCCAGCAGTTACGACCGTTGGGGGGGGCAGCCCCAGCATTTT. Its translation: CASSYDRWGGQPQHF.

This sequence joins TRBV6-1 and TRBJ1-5; 7 positions agree with TRBD1. Per germline, CDR1 MNHNS and CDR2 SASEGT. V was pared by 7 bases and J by 3 bases, with 9 bases of the junction left unmatched. There are 15 residues in the CDR3. CDR3 bases: TGTGCCAGCAAGAGAGACAGGGTTAACAATCAGCCCCAGCATTTT. Protein sequence: CASKRDRVNNQPQHF.

This clone has a handful of counts. The chain combines TRBV11-2 with TRBJ2-7, with TRBD1 matching over 7 bases. The V gene end was trimmed by 2 bases and the J gene end by 3 bases; junction bases not matched to a gene: 10. Germline V CDR1 and CDR2: SGHAT, FQNNGV. The CDR3 sequence is 16 residues long. The CDR3 loop reads CASSLIRRQGDYEQYF. The CDR3 DNA is TGTGCCAGCAGCTTAATTCGTCGGCAGGGGGACTACGAGCAGTACTTC.

V and J are TRBV11-2 and TRBJ2-5, with D hard to call. The V gene lost 0 bases and the J gene lost 5 bases, with 4 bases spanning the gap. CDR1 and CDR2 from the germline V gene are SGHAT and FQNNGV. This CDR3 is built from 12 residues. The CDR3 sequence: CASSLDHETQYF. The CDR3 DNA reads TGTGCCAGCAGCTTAGATCACGAGACCCAGTACTTC.

The rearrangement links TRBV19 to TRBJ1-4; 8 bases are shared with TRBD1. The CDR3 loop spans 14 amino acids. Germline CDR1 and CDR2: LNHDA and SQIVND (reference sequence). After removal of 3 bases from V and 8 bases from J, the junction contained 5 bases not matched to a gene. The CDR3 DNA sequence: TGTGCCAGTAGTATTGGACAGGGAGTGGAAAAACTGTTTTTT. It is translated as CASSIGQGVEKLFF.

The rearrangement links TRBV9 to TRBJ2-3, with 10 bases identical to TRBD2. With V trimmed by 0 bases and J by 4 bases, 11 bases remained unmatched. The CDR3 covers 18 residues. CDR1 and CDR2 from the germline V gene are SGDLS and YYNGEE. The CDR3 reads CASSVEAGGPFVPDTQYF. CDR3 bases: TGTGCCAGCAGCGTAGAAGCGGGGGGGCCGTTTGTTCCAGATACGCAGTATTTT.

In its sample, this clone was seen once. This chain joins TRBV5-4 and TRBJ2-5; 9 bases line up with TRBD2. The CDR3 length is 15 residues. CDR1 and CDR2 (germline): SGHNT, YYREEE (reference sequence). The junction had 7 bases not matched to a gene; V was cut back by 3 bases and J by 4 bases. The CDR3 nucleotides are TGTGCCAGCAGCTCCGGCGGGGGGGCCGGAGAGACCCAGTACTTC. This translates into CASSSGGGAGETQYF. The full variable domain, rest sourced from reference TRBV5-4 and TRBJ2-5, is ETGVTQSPTHLIKTRGQQVTLRCSSQSGHNTVSWYQQALGQGPQFIFQYYREEENGRGNFPPRFSGLQFPNYSSELNVNALELDDSALYLCASSSGGGAGETQYFGPGTRLLVL.

V gene TRBV7-2 combines with J gene TRBJ2-3; 8 bases agree with TRBD1. Trimming at V came to 6 bases and at J to 8 bases, leaving 7 bases not matched to a gene. This CDR3 is built from 13 residues. Germline CDR1 is SGHTA and CDR2 is FQGNSA. CDR3 residues: CASRRQGSGTQYF. The CDR3 coding sequence is TGTGCCAGCAGACGACAGGGGTCCGGTACGCAGTATTTT.

The V gene is TRBV6-5, the J gene TRBJ1-2, with no clear D. V was shortened by 5 bases and J by 2 bases, with 12 bases between the two germline ends. Germline lookup yields CDR1 MNHEY and CDR2 SVGAGI. The length of the CDR3 is 14 residues. CDR3 nucleotide sequence: TGTGCCAGCAGTCTTTACATGAAAAACTATGGCTACACCTTC. It yields the protein CASSLYMKNYGYTF.

This chain uses TRBV7-2 with TRBJ1-2; 10 bases align to TRBD1. J was trimmed by 7 bases and V by 4 bases; bases with no gene match: 6. The V gene's germline CDR1 is SGHTA and CDR2 FQGNSA. This CDR3 has 14 residues. In DNA, the CDR3 is TGTGCCAGCAGCTCCAGACAGGGGGCAAGTGGCTACACCTTC. It yields the protein CASSSRQGASGYTF.

The chain combines TRBV6-5 with TRBJ2-1, with 8 bases aligning to TRBD1. The CDR3 spans 15 residues. Germline CDR1 and CDR2: MNHEY and SVGAGI. After removal of 7 bases from V and 3 bases from J, the junction contained 8 bases not matched to a gene. CDR3 loop: CASTPGQVDYNEQFF. CDR3 bases: TGTGCCAGCACCCCGGGACAGGTTGACTACAATGAGCAGTTCTTC.

The chain is built from TRBV28 and TRBJ1-4; maybe TRBD1 (5 bases). The CDR3 has 14 residues. V dropped 10 bases and J dropped 10 bases, with 22 bases sitting between them. Germline V gene data show CDR1 as MDHEN and CDR2 as SYDVKM. CDR3 sequence: CAINKTPGQGKLFF. CDR3 DNA sequence: TGTGCCATCAACAAAACACCAGGGCAAGGAAAACTGTTTTTT.

This clone appeared a single time. The rearrangement joins TRBV10-2 to TRBJ1-2; D is ambiguous. CDR3 size: 13 residues. The ends were cut back, 2 bases at V and 0 bases at J, with 4 bases in the middle. The germline V gene has CDR1 WSHSY and CDR2 SAAADI. The CDR3 bases are TGCGCCAGCAGTGAGGGAGCTAACTATGGCTACACCTTC. This encodes CASSEGANYGYTF.

The genes are TRBV13 and TRBJ2-1; D is possibly TRBD1 or TRBD2 (5 bases each). This CDR3 is built from 15 residues. V lost 1 base and J 7 bases, leaving 14 bases between the germline ends. Germline V gene data show CDR1 as PRHDT and CDR2 as FYEKMQ (reference sequence). CDR3 in DNA: TGTGCCAGCAGCTTAGTTGGGGGTAGTGGGAATGAGCAGTTCTTC. Amino acids: CASSLVGGSGNEQFF.

The chain uses TRBV7-2 and TRBJ2-5; unclear D gene. This CDR3 comprises 11 residues. The germline CDR1 and CDR2 sequences are SGHTA and FQGNSA. V lost 7 bases to trimming and J lost 7 bases, with 10 bases between them. CDR3 amino acids: CASTFTGTQYF. CDR3 nucleotide sequence: TGTGCCAGCACCTTCACGGGGACCCAGTACTTC.

This chain links TRBV19 with TRBJ2-6; no definite D call. CDR3 size: 14 residues. Trimming cost V 9 bases and J 0 bases, with 9 bases left between them. In germline, CDR1 is LNHDA, CDR2 SQIVND (reference sequence). CDR3: CASRSLSGANVLTF. DNA of the CDR3: TGTGCCAGCCGCAGTCTCTCTGGGGCCAACGTCCTGACTTTC.

The chain links TRBV7-9 to TRBJ1-4; D gene ambiguous. CDR3 length equals 14 residues. The germline V gene encodes CDR1 SEHNR and CDR2 FQNEAQ (reference sequence). V lost 5 bases to trimming and J lost 2 bases, with 9 bases between them. CDR3 amino acids: CASSPVRTNEKLFF. CDR3 DNA: TGTGCCAGCAGCCCTGTTCGGACTAATGAAAAACTGTTTTTT.

In this sample, this clone turned up once. This rearrangement joins TRBV13 to TRBJ2-1; the D is unclear. Germline-derived CDR1 and CDR2 are PRHDT and FYEKMQ (reference sequence). This CDR3 has 16 residues. V gave up 5 bases and J gave up 2 bases, with 16 bases separating them. The CDR3 here is CASSPFVRAAYNEQFF. The CDR3 DNA reads as TGTGCCAGCAGCCCATTCGTACGGGCGGCCTACAATGAGCAGTTCTTC.

A single count supports this clone. The gene calls are TRBV6-6 and TRBJ1-5; D is unclear. CDR3 length: 14 amino acids. Germline V gene data show CDR1 as MNHNY and CDR2 as SVGAGI (reference sequence). The ends were cut back, 3 bases at V and 0 bases at J, with 6 bases in the middle. The CDR3 nucleotides read TGTGCCAGCAGTTATCTCGATAGCAATCAGCCCCAGCATTTT. It specifies CASSYLDSNQPQHF.

The DNA for the CDR3 is TGTGCCAGCAGCTATGCGGGGGGATTCTATGGCTACACCTTC. This gives the protein CASSYAGGFYGYTF. The chain carries TRBV6-1 and TRBJ1-2, with a tentative D call TRBD1 (5 bases). Germline CDR1 is MNHNS and CDR2 is SASEGT. The V end lost 6 bases, the J end lost 4 bases, and 15 bases lay between the germline ends. The CDR3 loop spans 14 amino acids.

The chain is built from TRBV4-3 and TRBJ2-7; weak D call: TRBD2 (6 bases). Germline V gene sequence: CDR1 LGHNA, CDR2 YSLEER. This CDR3 region has 15 residues. The V end lost 0 bases, the J end lost 2 bases, and 11 bases lay between the germline ends. CDR3 residues: CASSQEGRGPYEQYF. The CDR3 DNA reads as TGCGCCAGCAGCCAAGAGGGGCGGGGACCCTACGAGCAGTACTTC.

V is TRBV6-5 and J is TRBJ1-1; D is possibly TRBD1 (5 bases). V lost 0 bases, J lost 2 bases, and 10 bases lay in between. CDR3 length: 15 residues. Per the germline V gene, CDR1 is MNHEY and CDR2 is SVGAGI. The CDR3: CASSYSNGGNTEAFF. In DNA form, the CDR3 reads TGTGCCAGCAGTTACTCGAACGGGGGAAACACTGAAGCTTTCTTT.

This chain uses TRBV19 with TRBJ1-1; TRBD1 might be the D (5 bases). Germline V lookup: CDR1 LNHDA, CDR2 SQIVND (reference sequence). This CDR3 spans 15 amino acids. Trimming took 7 bases from V and 1 from J, leaving 16 bases between them. The CDR3 region is CASTSVGTWNTEAFF. The CDR3 coding sequence is TGTGCCAGTACCTCCGTCGGGACTTGGAACACTGAAGCTTTCTTT.

The J gene is TRBJ1-1, the V gene TRBV28; 10 bases map to TRBD1. V lost 1 base and J lost 7; bases outside the gene matches: 3. Germline CDR1 and CDR2: MDHEN and SYDVKM. This CDR3 spans 14 amino acids. The CDR3 is CASSLSGQGVEAFF. DNA for the CDR3: TGTGCCAGCAGTTTATCAGGACAGGGGGTTGAAGCTTTCTTT.

This clone was seen once. This chain's CDR3 is CASSDSAVSTEAFF. The CDR3 DNA reads TGTGCCAGCAGTGACTCCGCCGTGTCGACTGAAGCTTTCTTT. The chain is built from TRBV6-4 and TRBJ1-1; no clear D. In germline, CDR1 is MRHNA, CDR2 SNTAGT. This CDR3 is built from 14 residues. The V end lost 0 bases, the J end lost 5 bases, and 10 bases lay between the germline ends.

The V gene is TRBV5-5, the J gene TRBJ1-2; D perhaps matches TRBD1 (6 bases). Germline CDR1 is SGHKS and CDR2 is YYEKEE (reference sequence). Trimming removed 5 bases at V and 2 bases at J, with 16 bases between. This CDR3 spans 15 amino acids. CDR3 sequence (DNA): TGTGCCAGCAGATTGATTCCCACAGGGAACTATGGCTACACCTTC. This gives the protein CASRLIPTGNYGYTF.

A remark on this clone: This same CDR3 is encoded by further DNA sequences in the sample. This sequence joins TRBV2 and TRBJ1-2, with 8 positions matching TRBD1. V gave up 2 bases and J gave up 4 bases; unmatched junction bases: 6. CDR1 SNHLY and CDR2 FYNNEI come from the germline V gene. This CDR3 has 15 residues. CDR3 coding DNA: TGTGCCAGCAGTGAAACTGGACAGGGAAGCTATGGCTACACCTTC. This sequence encodes CASSETGQGSYGYTF.

The J gene is TRBJ2-7, the V gene TRBV30, with a tentative D call TRBD1 (5 bases). Germline loops: CDR1 GTSNPN, CDR2 SVGIG (reference sequence). V dropped 3 bases and J dropped 2 bases, with 8 bases sitting between them. The length of the CDR3 is 12 residues. This CDR3 is CAWRTGPYEQYF. CDR3 nucleotide sequence: TGTGCCTGGAGAACAGGACCCTACGAGCAGTACTTC. The whole variable domain, remainder taken from reference TRBV30 and TRBJ2-7, is SQTIHQWPATLVQPVGSPLSLECTVEGTSNPNLYWYRQAAGRGLQLLFYSVGIGQISSEVPQNLSASRPQDRQFILSSKKLLLSDSGFYLCAWRTGPYEQYFGPGTRLTVT.

This chain connects TRBV7-8 to TRBJ2-7, with a tentative D call TRBD2 (6 bases). The CDR3 has 15 residues. V was pared by 1 base and J by 0 bases, with 10 bases between. From germline, CDR1 is SGHVS and CDR2 FQNEAQ. CDR3 loop: CASSLGDGSSYEQYF. CDR3 coding DNA: TGTGCCAGCAGCTTAGGGGACGGGAGCTCCTACGAGCAGTACTTC.

The J gene is TRBJ1-3, the V gene TRBV27; perhaps TRBD1 as D (5 bases). This CDR3 comprises 18 residues. The germline CDR1 and CDR2 sequences are MNHEY and SMNVEV (reference sequence). V lost 5 bases and J 1 base, leaving 21 bases between the germline ends. CDR3 residues: CASSPRPPREGSGNTIYF. CDR3 DNA: TGTGCCAGCAGTCCCCGACCCCCAAGGGAGGGGTCTGGAAACACCATATATTTT.